This T cell receptor (beta chain) was recovered during a study of cytomegalovirus exposure and HLA in healthy donors. Study background: Within an early data release were about 85 million unique TCRs drawn from HLA-typed donors.

CDR3 length equals 17 residues. V was clipped by 5 bases and J by 1 base; unmatched bases: 13. Germline V gene data show CDR1 as SGHTA and CDR2 as FQGNSA. Both 60 Vbeta primers and 13 Jbeta primers went into the PCR. The repertoire was sequenced with immunoSEQ multiplex PCR; TCRdb's copy has only in-frame clones and lacks some. This sample carries tens of thousands of clones, around 78% of them seen once, and the ten largest clones take approximately 2.7%. Unrecorded immune exposures were likely, despite nominal health at sampling. This chain links TRBV7-2 with TRBJ1-2; 7 bases are shared with TRBD1. Sequenced material: PBMCs. The sequence was obtained from a male donor in good health and CMV-seropositive. CDR3 sequence: CASSPKGSGGFNYGYTF. The CDR3 nucleotides read TGTGCCAGCAGCCCCAAAGGGTCAGGGGGATTTAACTATGGCTACACCTTC. The whole variable domain, filled in from reference TRBV7-2 and TRBJ1-2, reads GAGVSQSPSNKVTEKGKDVELRCDPISGHTALYWYRQSLGQGLEFLIYFQGNSAPDKSGLPSDRFSAERTGGSVSTLTIQRTQQEDSAVYLCASSPKGSGGFNYGYTFGSGTRLTVV.